This T cell receptor (beta chain) was identified during a study of cytomegalovirus exposure and HLA in healthy donors. Regarding the study as a whole: Some V segments, including TRBV6-2 and TRBV6-3, were excluded as indistinguishable. There were some public TCRs occurring in many donors, but most TCR sequences were rare. According to the study, roughly 160 TCR beta chains were cytomegalovirus-associated.

PCR used 60 Vbeta primers and 13 Jbeta primers. Data came from immunoSEQ multiplex PCR; TCRdb stores just in-frame clones and leaves some out. The sample yields roughly 130,000 clones, around 59% seen once. A remark on this clone: Its antigen is not identified.

The V gene's germline CDR1 is GTSNPN and CDR2 SVGIG (reference sequence). The CDR3 is made up of 18 amino acids. J was trimmed by 5 bases and V by 2 bases; bases with no gene match: 11. The sequenced material came from PBMCs. The sequence derives from a male donor in good health and CMV-seronegative. The V call is TRBV30, the J call TRBJ2-3; 15 bases map to TRBD2. CDR3 sequence reads: CAWSIGLAGGLWEDTQYF. The CDR3 DNA sequence: TGTGCCTGGAGTATCGGACTAGCGGGGGGGCTTTGGGAAGATACGCAGTATTTT. The variable domain in full, with the rest retrieved from reference TRBV30 and TRBJ2-3, is SQTIHQWPATLVQPVGSPLSLECTVEGTSNPNLYWYRQAAGRGLQLLFYSVGIGQISSEVPQNLSASRPQDRQFILSSKKLLLSDSGFYLCAWSIGLAGGLWEDTQYFGPGTRLTVL.